This T cell receptor beta chain was documented in a study of blood T cell repertoires in COVID-19. In the study overall: COVID-19 samples, acute and convalescent, were from the United States, Italy and Spain. PBMCs, B-cell-depleted T cells, or T cells were the source of the cDNA or gDNA that made up the material.

This clone showed up just once. The CDR3 has 13 residues. Trimming removed 5 bases from V and 4 bases from J, with 11 bases in between. Germline V gene sequence: CDR1 SGHAT, CDR2 FQNNGV. In the original analysis: From reference gene primer amplification, estimates of nucleated cell counts were derived. Clones were read by immunoSEQ multiplex PCR, and TCRdb kept only the in-frame ones, dropping some. V and J calls and clone size come straight from that table; D and trimming were deduced from the DNA. Counted here are some 94,000 clones, more than 75% occurring once; the ten biggest clones make up 15%. V usage is TRBV11-2 and J usage is TRBJ2-5; perhaps TRBD2 as D (6 bases). This receptor was identified in a human donor in a cohort sampled during active COVID-19. Sequenced: peripheral blood. Here the CDR3 reads CASSLGTRETQYF. The CDR3 DNA is TGTGCCAGCAGCCTCGGGACTCGAGAGACCCAGTACTTC.